The subject of this entry is one T cell receptor beta chain. The data originate from a study of OX40 agonist ivuxolimab in advanced cancers. The table came from immunoSEQ multiplex PCR; TCRdb's copy has only in-frame clones and leaves some out. The data show tens of thousands of clones, over 80% seen once. This CDR3 comprises 16 residues. Germline CDR1 reads LGHNA; CDR2 reads YNFKEQ. V was shortened by 0 bases and J by 7 bases, with 15 bases between the two germline ends. This TCR was recovered from an adult with an advanced solid tumor such as melanoma, head and neck, liver or kidney cancer. This specimen was CD4+ or CD8+ T cells sorted from blood, taken in a trial of the OX40 agonist ivuxolimab. V and J are TRBV4-2 and TRBJ2-2, with TRBD2 as a possible D gene (6 bases). CDR3 nucleotide sequence: TGTGCCAGCAGCCAAGACCTCCCCGGGACTGTCGGGGAGCTGTTTTTT. Protein sequence: CASSQDLPGTVGELFF.